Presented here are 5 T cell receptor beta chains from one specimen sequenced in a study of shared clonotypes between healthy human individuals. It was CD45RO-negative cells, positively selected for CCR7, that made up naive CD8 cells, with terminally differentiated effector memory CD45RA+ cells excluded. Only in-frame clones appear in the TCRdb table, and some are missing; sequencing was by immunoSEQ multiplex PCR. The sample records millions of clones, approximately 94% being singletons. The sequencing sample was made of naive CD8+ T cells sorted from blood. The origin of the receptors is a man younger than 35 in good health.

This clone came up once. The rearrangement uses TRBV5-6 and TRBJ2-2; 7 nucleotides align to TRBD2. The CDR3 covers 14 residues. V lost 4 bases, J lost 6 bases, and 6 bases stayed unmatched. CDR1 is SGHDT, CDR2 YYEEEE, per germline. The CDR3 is CASSSGLVSGELFF. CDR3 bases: TGTGCCAGCAGCAGCGGACTAGTTTCCGGGGAGCTGTTTTTT. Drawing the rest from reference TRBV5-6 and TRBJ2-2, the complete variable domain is DAGVTQSPTHLIKTRGQQVTLRCSPKSGHDTVSWYQQALGQGPQFIFQYYEEEERQRGNFPDRFSGHQFPNYSSELNVNALLLGDSALYLCASSSGLVSGELFFGEGSRLTVL.

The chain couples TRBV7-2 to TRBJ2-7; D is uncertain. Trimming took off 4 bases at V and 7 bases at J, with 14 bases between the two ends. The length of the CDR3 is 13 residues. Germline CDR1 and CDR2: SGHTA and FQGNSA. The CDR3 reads CASSSPTFGEQYF. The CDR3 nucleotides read TGTGCCAGCAGCTCCCCAACCTTCGGTGAGCAGTACTTC.

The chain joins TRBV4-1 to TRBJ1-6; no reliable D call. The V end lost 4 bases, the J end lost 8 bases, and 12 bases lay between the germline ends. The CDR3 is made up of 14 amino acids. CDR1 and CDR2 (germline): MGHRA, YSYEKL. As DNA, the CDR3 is TGCGCCAGCAGCCGAGACTTGGGAGATTCACCCCTCCACTTT. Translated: CASSRDLGDSPLHF.

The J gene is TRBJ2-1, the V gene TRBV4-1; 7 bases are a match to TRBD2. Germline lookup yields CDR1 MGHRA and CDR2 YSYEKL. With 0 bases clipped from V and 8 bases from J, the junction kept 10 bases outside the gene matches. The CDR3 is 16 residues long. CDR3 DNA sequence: TGCGCCAGCAGCCAAGATAGGAGGATTCGGGGGGATGAGCAGTTCTTC. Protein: CASSQDRRIRGDEQFF.

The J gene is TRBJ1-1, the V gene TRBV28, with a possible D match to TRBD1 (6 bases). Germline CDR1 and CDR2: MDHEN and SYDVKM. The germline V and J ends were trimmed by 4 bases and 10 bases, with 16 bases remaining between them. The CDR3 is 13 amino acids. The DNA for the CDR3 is TGTGCCAGCAGTTCCACTAGGGGGGAGGCAGCTTTCTTT. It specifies CASSSTRGEAAFF.